Listed below are T cell receptor beta chains from one sample, sequenced in a study of blood T cell repertoires in COVID-19. This table comes from immunoSEQ multiplex PCR, and its TCRdb copy is limited to in-frame clones, with some not included. The sample shows a few hundred thousand clones, roughly four fifths of them seen only once. The sequenced sample was PBMCs or T cells enriched from blood (not recorded which). These receptors were taken from a man aged 45-60 years who had recovered from COVID-19. Each CDR3 is given with its conserved first and last residue. D genes are given only for firm matches. Size tells how often a clone was seen (once, few, many) or the class of an expanded clone, and some rows leave it out.

len,d_gene,v_gene,abundance,j_gene,CDR3nt,CDR3aa
15,TRBD1,TRBV19,.,TRBJ1-2,TGTGCCAGTAGTATCCCGGGACAGGCGAACTATGGCTACACCTTC,CASSIPGQANYGYTF
13,.,TRBV18,.,TRBJ2-3,TGTGCCAGCTCACCCTCGGACAGTAGGTCACAGTATTTT,CASSPSDSRSQYF
13,TRBD2,TRBV30,.,TRBJ2-3,TGTGCCTGGTCGGGACTATACACAGATACGCAGTATTTT,CAWSGLYTDTQYF
14,TRBD1,TRBV5-5,.,TRBJ1-2,TGTGCCAGCAGCCTACCGGGACAGATTTATGGCTACACCTTC,CASSLPGQIYGYTF
15,TRBD1,TRBV6-2/TRBV6-3,once,TRBJ2-7,TGTGCCAGCAGTTTCGGGGACAGGTTTGGCTACGAGCAGTACTTC,CASSFGDRFGYEQYF
13,.,TRBV5-4,.,TRBJ1-2,TGTGCCAGCAGCGCCTGGGCGGGGGAAGGCTACACCTTC,CASSAWAGEGYTF
19,.,TRBV4-2,once,TRBJ2-7,TGTGCCAGCAGCCAAGTTGGACAGGGGGCTAGCGGGAGATACTACGAGCAGTACTTC,CASSQVGQGASGRYYEQYF
16,TRBD2,TRBV18,.,TRBJ2-1,TGTGCCAGCTCACCTTTGGCGGGGGGGTTCTACAATGAGCAGTTCTTC,CASSPLAGGFYNEQFF
14,.,TRBV3-1/TRBV3-2,.,TRBJ1-2,TGTGCCAGCAGCCGCCGAATTTCAGGGAATGGCTACACCTTC,CASSRRISGNGYTF
17,TRBD1,TRBV4-1,once,TRBJ1-4,TGCGCCAGCAGCCAACTAAGTATACGGACAGGGGATGAAAAACTGTTTTTT,CASSQLSIRTGDEKLFF
15,.,TRBV21-1,once,TRBJ2-1,TGTGCCAGCAGCAAAGCCAGGGGTGCGGGCAATGAGCAGTTCTTC,CASSKARGAGNEQFF
14,.,TRBV4-1,.,TRBJ1-5,TGCGCCAGCAGCCAAACCAGGGCTGGTCAGCCCCAGCATTTT,CASSQTRAGQPQHF
14,.,TRBV27,.,TRBJ2-1,TGTGCCAGCAGTTTAACGGGATCCTACAATGAGCAGTTCTTC,CASSLTGSYNEQFF
16,TRBD1,TRBV7-2,.,TRBJ2-3,TGTGCCAGCAGCTTGGGACAGGGGGCCGGCACAGATACGCAGTATTTT,CASSLGQGAGTDTQYF
14,.,TRBV27,.,TRBJ2-5,TGTGCCAGCGCCAGGATGGCAGGGTGGGAGACCCAGTACTTC,CASARMAGWETQYF
17,TRBD2,TRBV9,.,TRBJ2-1,TGTGCCAGCAGCCCCGTAGCGGGACTAAGCTCCTACAATGAGCAGTTCTTC,CASSPVAGLSSYNEQFF
11,.,TRBV12-3/TRBV12-4,.,TRBJ2-3,TGTGCCAGCACACATGGAGATACGCAGTATTTT,CASTHGDTQYF
14,TRBD1,TRBV5-1,few,TRBJ2-7,TGCGCCAGCAGCGGACCGGGACAGACCTACGAGCAGTACTTC,CASSGPGQTYEQYF
15,.,TRBV19,.,TRBJ1-1,TGTGCCAGTAGTATAGACCCCCCGGGTAGGACTGAAGCTTTCTTT,CASSIDPPGRTEAFF
12,TRBD1,TRBV12-3/TRBV12-4,few,TRBJ1-5,TGTGCCAGCAGTGCAGCCGGGACAGGCCAGCATTTT,CASSAAGTGQHF
15,.,TRBV11-3,.,TRBJ2-2,TGTGCCAGCAGTCTGATAGCGGCGAACACCGGGGAGCTGTTTTTT,CASSLIAANTGELFF
14,TRBD1,TRBV6-5,once,TRBJ2-7,TGTGCCAGCAGTACCCGGACAGGGTACTACGAGCAGTACTTC,CASSTRTGYYEQYF
14,.,TRBV29-1,.,TRBJ1-2,TGCAGCGTTGAAGAATTACGCAGGGGCTATGGCTACACCTTC,CSVEELRRGYGYTF
13,.,TRBV5-1,.,TRBJ1-2,TGCGCCAGCAGCTTGGCCACCGGCTATGGCTACACCTTC,CASSLATGYGYTF
14,TRBD1,TRBV5-1,.,TRBJ1-1,TGCGCCAGCAACCCCAGGGGGGTGGACACTGAAGCTTTCTTT,CASNPRGVDTEAFF
14,TRBD1,TRBV15,.,TRBJ2-5,TGTGCCACCAGCAGCCGGGACAGGGACGAGACCCAGTACTTC,CATSSRDRDETQYF
15,.,TRBV30,.,TRBJ1-3,TGTGCCTGGAGTGTACGCAGGGCTTCTGGAAACACCATATATTTT,CAWSVRRASGNTIYF
13,.,TRBV15,.,TRBJ1-3,TGTGCCACCAGCAGGCCCTCGGAGAACACCATATATTTT,CATSRPSENTIYF
15,TRBD2,TRBV5-4,few,TRBJ2-1,TGTGCCAGCACCTTACGCGGGAGCTCCTACAATGAGCAGTTCTTC,CASTLRGSSYNEQFF
14,.,TRBV6-5,.,TRBJ1-4,TGTGCCAGCAGTCCACAGAAATATGGTGAAAAACTGTTTTTT,CASSPQKYGEKLFF
13,.,TRBV19,.,TRBJ1-1,TGTGCCGTTACGATGGGGCTGAGCACTGAAGCTTTCTTT,CAVTMGLSTEAFF